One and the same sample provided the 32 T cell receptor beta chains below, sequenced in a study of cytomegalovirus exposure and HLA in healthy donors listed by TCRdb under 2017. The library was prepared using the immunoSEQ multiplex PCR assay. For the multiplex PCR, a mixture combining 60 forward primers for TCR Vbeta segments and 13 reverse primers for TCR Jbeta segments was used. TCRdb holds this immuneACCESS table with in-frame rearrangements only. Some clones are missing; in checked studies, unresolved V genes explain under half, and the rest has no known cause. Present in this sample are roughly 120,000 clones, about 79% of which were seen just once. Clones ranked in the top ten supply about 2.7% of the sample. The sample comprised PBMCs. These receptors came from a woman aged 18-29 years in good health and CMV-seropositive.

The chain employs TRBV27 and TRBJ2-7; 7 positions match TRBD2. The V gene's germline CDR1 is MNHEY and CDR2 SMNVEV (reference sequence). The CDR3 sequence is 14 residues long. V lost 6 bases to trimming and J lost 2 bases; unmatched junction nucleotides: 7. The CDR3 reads CASSPGRGAYEQYF. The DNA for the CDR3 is TGTGCCAGCAGCCCTGGACGGGGGGCCTACGAGCAGTACTTC.

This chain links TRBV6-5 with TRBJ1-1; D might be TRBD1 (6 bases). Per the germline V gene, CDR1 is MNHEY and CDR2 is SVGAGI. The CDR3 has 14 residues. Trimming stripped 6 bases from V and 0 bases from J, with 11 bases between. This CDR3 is CASSNRVMNTEAFF. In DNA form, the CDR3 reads TGTGCCAGCAGCAACAGGGTCATGAACACTGAAGCTTTCTTT.

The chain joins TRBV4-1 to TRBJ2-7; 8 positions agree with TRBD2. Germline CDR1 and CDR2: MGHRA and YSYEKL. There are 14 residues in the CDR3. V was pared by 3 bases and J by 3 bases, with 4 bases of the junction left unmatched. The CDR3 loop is CASSQTRGGYEQYF. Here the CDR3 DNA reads TGCGCCAGCAGCCAGACCCGGGGGGGCTACGAGCAGTACTTC.

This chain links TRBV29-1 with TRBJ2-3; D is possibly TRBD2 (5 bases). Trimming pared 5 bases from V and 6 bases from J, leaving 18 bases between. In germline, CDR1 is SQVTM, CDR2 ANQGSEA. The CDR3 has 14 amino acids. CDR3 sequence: CSVSGGPARDTQYF. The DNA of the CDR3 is TGCAGCGTTTCGGGCGGGCCCGCTAGGGATACGCAGTATTTT.

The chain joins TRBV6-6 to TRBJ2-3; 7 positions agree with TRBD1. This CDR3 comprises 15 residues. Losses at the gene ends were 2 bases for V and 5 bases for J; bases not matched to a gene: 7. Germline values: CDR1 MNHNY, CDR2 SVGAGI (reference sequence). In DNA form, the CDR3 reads TGTGCCAGCAGTTACCTGGACAGGTTCCGAGATACGCAGTATTTT. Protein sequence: CASSYLDRFRDTQYF.

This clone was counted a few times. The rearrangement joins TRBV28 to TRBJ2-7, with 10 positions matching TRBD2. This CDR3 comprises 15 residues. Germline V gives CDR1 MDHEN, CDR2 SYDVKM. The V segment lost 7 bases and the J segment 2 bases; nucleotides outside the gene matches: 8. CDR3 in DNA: TGTGCCAGCACCTTAAGCGGGGGGGCTACCTACGAGCAGTACTTC. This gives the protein CASTLSGGATYEQYF. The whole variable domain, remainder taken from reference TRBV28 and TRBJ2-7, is DVKVTQSSRYLVKRTGEKVFLECVQDMDHENMFWYRQDPGLGLRLIYFSYDVKMKEKGDIPEGYSVSREKKERFSLILESASTNQTSMYLCASTLSGGATYEQYFGPGTRLTVT.

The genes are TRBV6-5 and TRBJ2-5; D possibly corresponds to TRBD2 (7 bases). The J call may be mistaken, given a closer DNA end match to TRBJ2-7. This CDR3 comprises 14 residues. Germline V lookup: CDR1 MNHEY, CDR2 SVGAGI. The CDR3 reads CASSYGRGPYEQYF. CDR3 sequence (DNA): TGTGCCAGCAGTTACGGGCGGGGGCCTTACGAGCAGTACTTC.

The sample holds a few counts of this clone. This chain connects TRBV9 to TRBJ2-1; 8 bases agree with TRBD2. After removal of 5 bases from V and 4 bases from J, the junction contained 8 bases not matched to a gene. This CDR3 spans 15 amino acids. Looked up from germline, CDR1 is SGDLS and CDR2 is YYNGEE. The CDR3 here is CASSVTGGEYNEQFF. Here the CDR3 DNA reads TGTGCCAGCAGTGTAACGGGGGGGGAGTACAATGAGCAGTTCTTC. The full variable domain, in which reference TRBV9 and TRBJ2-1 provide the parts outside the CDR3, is DSGVTQTPKHLITATGQRVTLRCSPRSGDLSVYWYQQSLDQGLQFLIQYYNGEERAKGNILERFSAQQFPDLHSELNLSSLELGDSALYFCASSVTGGEYNEQFFGPGTRLTVL.

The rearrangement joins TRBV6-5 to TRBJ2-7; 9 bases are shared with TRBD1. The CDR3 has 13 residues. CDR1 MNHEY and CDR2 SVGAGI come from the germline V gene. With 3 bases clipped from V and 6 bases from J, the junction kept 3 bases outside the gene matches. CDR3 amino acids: CASSYLQGAEQYF. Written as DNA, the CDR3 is TGTGCCAGCAGTTATCTACAGGGGGCCGAGCAGTACTTC.

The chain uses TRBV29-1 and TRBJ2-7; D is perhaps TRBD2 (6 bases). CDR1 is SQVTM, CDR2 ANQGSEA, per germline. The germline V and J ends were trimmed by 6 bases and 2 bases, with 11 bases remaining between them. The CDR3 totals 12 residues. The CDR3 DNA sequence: TGCAGCGTACTAGCTGGGGCCTACGAGCAGTACTTC. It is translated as CSVLAGAYEQYF.

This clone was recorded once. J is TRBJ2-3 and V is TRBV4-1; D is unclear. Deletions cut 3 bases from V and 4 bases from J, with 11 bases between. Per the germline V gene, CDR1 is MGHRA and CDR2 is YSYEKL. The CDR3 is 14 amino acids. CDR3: CASSQAPPPDTQYF. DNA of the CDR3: TGCGCCAGCAGCCAGGCCCCCCCGCCAGATACGCAGTATTTT.

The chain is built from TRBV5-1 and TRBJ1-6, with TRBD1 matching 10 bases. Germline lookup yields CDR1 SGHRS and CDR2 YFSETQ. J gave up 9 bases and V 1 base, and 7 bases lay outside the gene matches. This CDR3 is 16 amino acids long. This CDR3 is CASSLRGQGIVSPLHF. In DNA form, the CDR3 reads TGCGCCAGCAGCTTGCGGGGACAGGGGATTGTTTCACCCCTCCACTTT.

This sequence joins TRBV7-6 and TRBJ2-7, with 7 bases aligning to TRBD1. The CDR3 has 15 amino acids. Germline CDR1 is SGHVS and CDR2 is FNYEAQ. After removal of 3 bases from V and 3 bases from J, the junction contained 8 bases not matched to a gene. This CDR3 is CASSLVPGQLYEQYF. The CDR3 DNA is TGTGCCAGCAGCTTGGTACCGGGACAGCTCTACGAGCAGTACTTC.

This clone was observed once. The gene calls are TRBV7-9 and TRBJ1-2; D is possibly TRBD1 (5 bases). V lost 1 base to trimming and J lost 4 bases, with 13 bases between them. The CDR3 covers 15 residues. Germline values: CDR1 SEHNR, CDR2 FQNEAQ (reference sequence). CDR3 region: CASSLGQPDPYGYTF. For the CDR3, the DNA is TGTGCCAGCAGCTTAGGACAGCCCGACCCCTATGGCTACACCTTC.

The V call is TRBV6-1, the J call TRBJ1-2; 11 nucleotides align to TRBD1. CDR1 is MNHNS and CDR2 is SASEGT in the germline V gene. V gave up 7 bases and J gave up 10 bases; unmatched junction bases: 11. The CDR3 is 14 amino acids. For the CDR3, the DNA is TGTGCCAGCACTGAGGAAGGGACAGGGGGAGACTACACCTTC. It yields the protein CASTEEGTGGDYTF.

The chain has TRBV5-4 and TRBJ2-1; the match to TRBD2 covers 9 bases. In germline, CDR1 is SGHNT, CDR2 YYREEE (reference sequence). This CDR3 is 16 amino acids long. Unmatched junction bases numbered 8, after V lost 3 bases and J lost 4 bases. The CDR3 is CASSSRAGGPYNEQFF. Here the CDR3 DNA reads TGTGCCAGCAGCTCGCGCGCGGGGGGGCCGTACAATGAGCAGTTCTTC.

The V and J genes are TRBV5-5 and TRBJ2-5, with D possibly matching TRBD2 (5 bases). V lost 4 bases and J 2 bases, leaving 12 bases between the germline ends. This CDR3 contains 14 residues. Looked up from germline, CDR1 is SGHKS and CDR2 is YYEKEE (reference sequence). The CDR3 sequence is CASSPAWEQETQYF. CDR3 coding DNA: TGTGCCAGCAGCCCGGCCTGGGAGCAAGAGACCCAGTACTTC.

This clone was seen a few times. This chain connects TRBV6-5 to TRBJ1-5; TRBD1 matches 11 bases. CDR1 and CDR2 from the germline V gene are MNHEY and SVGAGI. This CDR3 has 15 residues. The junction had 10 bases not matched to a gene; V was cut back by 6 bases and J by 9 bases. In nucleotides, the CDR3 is TGTGCCAGCAGCTCTTCTCGGACAGGGGGCCTGCCCCAGCATTTT. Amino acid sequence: CASSSSRTGGLPQHF.

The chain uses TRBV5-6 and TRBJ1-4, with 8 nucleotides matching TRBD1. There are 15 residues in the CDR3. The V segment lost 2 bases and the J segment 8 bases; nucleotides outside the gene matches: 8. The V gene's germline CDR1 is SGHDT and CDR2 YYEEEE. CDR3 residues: CASSLLDREGEKLFF. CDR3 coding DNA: TGTGCCAGCAGCTTATTGGACAGGGAAGGCGAAAAACTGTTTTTT.

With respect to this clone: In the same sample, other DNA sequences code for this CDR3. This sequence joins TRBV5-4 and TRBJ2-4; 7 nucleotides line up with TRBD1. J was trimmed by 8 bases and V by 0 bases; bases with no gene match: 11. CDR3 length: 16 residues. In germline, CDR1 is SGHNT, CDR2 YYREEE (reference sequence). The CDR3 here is CASSLGRAGGSDIQYF. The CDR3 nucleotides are TGTGCCAGCAGCTTGGGGCGGGCAGGGGGTTCTGACATTCAGTACTTC.

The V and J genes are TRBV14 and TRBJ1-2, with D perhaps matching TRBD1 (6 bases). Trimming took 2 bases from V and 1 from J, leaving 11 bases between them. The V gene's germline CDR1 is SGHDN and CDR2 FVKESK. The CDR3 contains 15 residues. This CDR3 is CASSQLSGDNYGYTF. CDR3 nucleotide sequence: TGTGCCAGCAGCCAATTGTCAGGGGATAACTATGGCTACACCTTC. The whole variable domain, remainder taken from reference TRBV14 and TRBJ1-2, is EAGVTQFPSHSVIEKGQTVTLRCDPISGHDNLYWYRRVMGKEIKFLLHFVKESKQDESGMPNNRFLAERTGGTYSTLKVQPAELEDSGVYFCASSQLSGDNYGYTFGSGTRLTVV.

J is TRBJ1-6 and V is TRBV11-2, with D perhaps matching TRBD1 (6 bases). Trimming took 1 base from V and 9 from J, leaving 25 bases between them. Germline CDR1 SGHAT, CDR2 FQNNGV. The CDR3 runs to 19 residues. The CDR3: CASSLASYRSRGSGSPLHF. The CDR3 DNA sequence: TGTGCCAGCAGCTTAGCCTCATACCGGTCAAGGGGGTCGGGTTCACCCCTCCACTTT.

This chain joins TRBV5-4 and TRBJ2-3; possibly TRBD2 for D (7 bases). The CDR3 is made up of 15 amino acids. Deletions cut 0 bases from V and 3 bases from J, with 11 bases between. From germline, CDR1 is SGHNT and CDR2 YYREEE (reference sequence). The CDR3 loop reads CASSLEGGDTDTQYF. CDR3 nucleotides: TGTGCCAGCAGCTTGGAGGGGGGGGATACAGATACGCAGTATTTT.

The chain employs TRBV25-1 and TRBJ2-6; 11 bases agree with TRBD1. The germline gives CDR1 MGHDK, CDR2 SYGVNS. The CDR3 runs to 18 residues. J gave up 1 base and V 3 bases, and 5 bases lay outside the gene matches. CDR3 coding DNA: TGTGCCAGCAGTGAGACCGGGACAGGGGGGTCTGGGGCCAACGTCCTGACTTTC. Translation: CASSETGTGGSGANVLTF. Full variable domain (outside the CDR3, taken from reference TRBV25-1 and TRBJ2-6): EADIYQTPRYLVIGTGKKITLECSQTMGHDKMYWYQQDPGMELHLIHYSYGVNSTEKGDLSSESTVSRIRTEHFPLTLESARPSHTSQYLCASSETGTGGSGANVLTFGAGSRLTVL.

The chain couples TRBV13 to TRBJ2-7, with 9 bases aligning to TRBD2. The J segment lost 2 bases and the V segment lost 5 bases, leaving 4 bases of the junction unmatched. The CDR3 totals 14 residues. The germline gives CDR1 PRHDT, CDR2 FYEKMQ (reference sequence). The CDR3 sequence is CASSQGTSPYEQYF. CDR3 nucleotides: TGTGCCAGCAGCCAGGGGACTAGCCCCTACGAGCAGTACTTC.

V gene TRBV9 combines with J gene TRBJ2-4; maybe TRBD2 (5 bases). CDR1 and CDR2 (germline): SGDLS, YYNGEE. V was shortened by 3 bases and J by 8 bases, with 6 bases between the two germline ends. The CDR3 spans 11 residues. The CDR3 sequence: CASSAGDIQYF. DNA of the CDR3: TGTGCCAGCAGCGCCGGGGACATTCAGTACTTC.

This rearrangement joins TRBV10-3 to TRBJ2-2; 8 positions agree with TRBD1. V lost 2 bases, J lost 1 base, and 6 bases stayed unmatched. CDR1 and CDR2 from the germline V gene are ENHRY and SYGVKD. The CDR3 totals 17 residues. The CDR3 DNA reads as TGTGCCATCAGTGAGCCCGGGACAGGATGGAACACCGGGGAGCTGTTTTTT. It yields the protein CAISEPGTGWNTGELFF.

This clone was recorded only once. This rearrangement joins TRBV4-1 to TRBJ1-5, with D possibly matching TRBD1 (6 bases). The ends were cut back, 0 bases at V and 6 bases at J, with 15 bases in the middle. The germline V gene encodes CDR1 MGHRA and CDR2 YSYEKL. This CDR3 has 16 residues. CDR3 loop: CASSQDWGGGGQPQHF. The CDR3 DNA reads TGCGCCAGCAGCCAAGATTGGGGGGGCGGTGGTCAGCCCCAGCATTTT.

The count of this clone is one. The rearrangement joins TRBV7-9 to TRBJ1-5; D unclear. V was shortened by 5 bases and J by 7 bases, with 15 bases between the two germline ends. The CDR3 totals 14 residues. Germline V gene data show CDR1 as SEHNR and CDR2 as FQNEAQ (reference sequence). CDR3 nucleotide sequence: TGTGCCAGCAGCCAAACCGGCTCCGGGCAGCCCCAGCATTTT. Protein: CASSQTGSGQPQHF.

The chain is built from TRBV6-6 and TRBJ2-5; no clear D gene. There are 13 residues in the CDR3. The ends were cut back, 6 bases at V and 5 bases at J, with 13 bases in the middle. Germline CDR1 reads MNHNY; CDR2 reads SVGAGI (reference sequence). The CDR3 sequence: CASSTISIETQYF. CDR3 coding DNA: TGTGCCAGCAGCACCATCAGTATCGAGACCCAGTACTTC.

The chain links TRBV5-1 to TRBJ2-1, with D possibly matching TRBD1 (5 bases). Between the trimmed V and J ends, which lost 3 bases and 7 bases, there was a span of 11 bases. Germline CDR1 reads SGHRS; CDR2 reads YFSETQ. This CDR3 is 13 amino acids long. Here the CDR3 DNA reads TGCGCCAGCAGCTCCAAGACAGCTAATGAGCAGTTCTTC. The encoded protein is CASSSKTANEQFF.

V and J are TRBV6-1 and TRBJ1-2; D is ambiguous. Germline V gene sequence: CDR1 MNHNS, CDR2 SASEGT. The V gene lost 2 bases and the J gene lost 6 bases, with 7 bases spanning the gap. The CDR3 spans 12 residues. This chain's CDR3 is CASSEYGNGYTF. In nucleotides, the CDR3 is TGTGCCAGCAGTGAATACGGGAATGGCTACACCTTC.